This T cell receptor (beta chain) was retrieved from a study of OX40 agonist ivuxolimab in advanced cancers. Study-level background: The costimulatory receptor OX40 (CD134) was targeted by ivuxolimab, a fully human IgG2 agonistic monoclonal antibody. Partial responses occurred in three dose-escalation patients, of whom one had hepatocellular carcinoma and two had cutaneous melanoma. Prior anti-PD-1, anti-PD-L1 or anti-CTLA-4 therapy was permitted, and about two fifths of dose-escalation patients had received checkpoint inhibitors. The paper covers the monotherapy dose-escalation part of the phase I ivuxolimab trial, which included N ≈ 50 patients. Among the 52 dose-escalation patients, about 20 had hepatocellular carcinoma, approximately 15 melanoma, 9 renal cell carcinoma and 9 head and neck cancer. Peripheral TCRbeta sequencing aimed to test whether ivuxolimab altered TCR sequence diversity and caused clonal T-cell expansion. A male proportion of about 79% and a mean age of roughly 55 years, ranging from about 20 to 80, were recorded for the dose-escalation cohort. Intravenous ivuxolimab was administered to patients every 2 weeks at six dose levels: 0.01, 0.1, 0.3, 1.5, 3 and 10 mg/kg. Results the study describes overall, beyond this receptor: In partial responders in the 0.1-3.0 mg/kg groups, normalized peripheral clonal expansion was found to be among the lowest, especially among CD8+ T cells. Low levels of normalized T-cell clonal expansion were also seen in some patients who did not respond. After ivuxolimab, CD8+ T cells had more expanded clones than CD4+ T cells on average. Clonal expansion of both CD4+ and CD8+ blood T cells was observed from baseline to week 6 at doses 0.1 to 3.0 mg/kg. Which antigens the clonally expanded peripheral T cells were specific for was not determined.

The germline V gene (reference sequence) specifies LNHDA as CDR1 and SQIVND as CDR2. Counted from cysteine to phenylalanine, this CDR3 has 14 amino acids. CDR3 DNA only is kept here, 42 bases in frame from base 1. Patients with autoimmune disease history or receiving systemic immunosuppression were excluded from the trial. Peripheral blood for TCR sequencing was collected from all dose cohorts at baseline, on cycle 4 day 1, and on cycle 7 day 1. Samples were obtained from an open-label, multicenter, first-in-human phase I dose-escalation trial of ivuxolimab. The trial enrolled adults with locally advanced or metastatic head and neck squamous cell, hepatocellular, melanoma or renal cell carcinoma. Before TCR sequencing, CD4+ T cells and CD8+ T cells were sorted from peripheral blood as separate populations. A remark on this clone: The antigen this receptor binds is unknown. The junction and the germline gene differ at one end; a read error may be behind it.

To sequence the TCRbeta CDR3 region, genomic DNA was isolated from the sorted cells. The immunoSEQ Assay was used to sequence the TCRbeta CDR3 regions. TCRdb took this table from immuneACCESS and kept in-frame rearrangements with V and J called. Such tables lack part of the clones; where checked against another copy, unresolved V genes explain under half of the gap, and the rest is unexplained. A total of 75,000 to 95,000 clones appear in this sample, 85% of them only once. The ten largest clones add up to roughly 3.1% of the sample. The chain is encoded by TRBV19 joined to TRBJ2-5, with a weak D call of TRBD2 (6 bases match). The J call is in doubt because the DNA end fits TRBJ2-7 better. The sample was CD4+ or CD8+ T cells sorted from blood, taken in a trial of the OX40 agonist ivuxolimab. The TCR originated in an adult with an advanced solid tumor such as melanoma, head and neck, liver or kidney cancer. Here is the DNA: TGTGCCAGTAGTGAGCGAACTAGCTCCCACGAGCAGTACTTC. This sequence encodes CASSERTSSHEQYF.